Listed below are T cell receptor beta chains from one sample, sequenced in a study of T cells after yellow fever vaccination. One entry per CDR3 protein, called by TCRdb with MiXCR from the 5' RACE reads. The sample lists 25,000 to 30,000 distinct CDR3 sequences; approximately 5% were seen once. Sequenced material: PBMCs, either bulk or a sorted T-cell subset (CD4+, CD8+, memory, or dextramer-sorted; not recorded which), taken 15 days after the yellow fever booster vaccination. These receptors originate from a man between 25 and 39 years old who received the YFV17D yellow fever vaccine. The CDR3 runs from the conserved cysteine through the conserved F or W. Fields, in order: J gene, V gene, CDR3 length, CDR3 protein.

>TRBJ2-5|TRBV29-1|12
CSPRLIGETQYF
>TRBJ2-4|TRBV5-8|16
CASSFGKLMAKNIQYF
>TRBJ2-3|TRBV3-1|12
CASSHRLGVQYF
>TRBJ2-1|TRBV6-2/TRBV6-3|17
CASSYSGSGRAKNEQFF
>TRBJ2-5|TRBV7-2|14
CASSPTGNKETQYF
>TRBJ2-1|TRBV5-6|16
CASSVSGSYSYNEQFF
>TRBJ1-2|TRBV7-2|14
CASSLDRQSYGYTF
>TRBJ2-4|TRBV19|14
CASRSFGAKNIQYF
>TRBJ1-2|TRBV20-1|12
CSADIGSYGYTF
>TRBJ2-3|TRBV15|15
CATSRSSRSTDTQYF
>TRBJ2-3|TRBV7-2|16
CASSLLGPFGTDTQYF
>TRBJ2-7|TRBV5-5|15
CASSLFPGKSYEQYF
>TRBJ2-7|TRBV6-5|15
CASSYRRGGAGRVFF
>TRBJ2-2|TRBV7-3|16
CASSFQPQGSTGELFF
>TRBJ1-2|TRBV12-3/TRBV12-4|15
CASSLALMGGAGYTF
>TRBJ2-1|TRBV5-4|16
CASSLAVLADYNEQFF
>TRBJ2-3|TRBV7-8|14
CASSLLAASDTQYF
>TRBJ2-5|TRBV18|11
CASSPDVAQYF
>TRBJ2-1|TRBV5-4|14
CASSRQGTDNEQFF
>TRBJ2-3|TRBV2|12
CASGVGQDTQYF
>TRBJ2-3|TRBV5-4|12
CASSQSTDTQYF
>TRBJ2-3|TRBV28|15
CANLWREVFTDTQYF
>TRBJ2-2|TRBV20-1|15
CSARDIGQKSGELFF
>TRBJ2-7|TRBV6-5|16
CASSYSNFRGKEEQYF
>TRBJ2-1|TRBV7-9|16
CASSWAEGSSYNEQFF
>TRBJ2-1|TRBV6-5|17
CASSYSSQGASYNEQFF
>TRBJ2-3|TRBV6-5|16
CASSYSSGKHTDTQYF
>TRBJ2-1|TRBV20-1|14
CSARSSRGSNEQFF
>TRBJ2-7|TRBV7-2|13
CASSSHELGEQYF
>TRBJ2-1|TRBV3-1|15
CASSPPGQGKNEQFF
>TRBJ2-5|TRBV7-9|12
CASTTLGETQYF
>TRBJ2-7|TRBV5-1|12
CASSLGGVEQYF
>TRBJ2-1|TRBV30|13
CAWSFDGGSEQFF
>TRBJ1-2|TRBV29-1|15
CSVEGQGPRVYGYTF
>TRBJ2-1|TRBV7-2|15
CASSSTYSSYNEQFF
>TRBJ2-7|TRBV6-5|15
CASSYSAGAAHEQYF
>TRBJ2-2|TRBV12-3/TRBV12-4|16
CASSFVAGAGTGELFF
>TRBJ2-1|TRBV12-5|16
CASGLATGTGNNEQFF
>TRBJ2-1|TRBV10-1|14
CASSGDNSYNEQFF